This T cell receptor beta chain is from a study of CD8 T cells in ankylosing spondylitis. In its sample, this clonotype was seen many times. Its antigen is unknown. Germline V gene sequence: CDR1 SGHRS, CDR2 YFSETQ. V shed 0 bases and J shed 6 bases, with 10 bases lying between them. The CDR3 is 13 amino acids. 5'-RACE, quantitative and with molecular barcodes, yielded the TCR beta libraries. MiXCR, applied by TCRdb to the 5' RACE reads, yields one record per CDR3 protein. The repertoire holds some 130,000 distinct CDR3 sequences, with 6% to 8.5% as singletons. Study-wide points: In ankylosing spondylitis patients, matched synovial fluid reportedly showed significant enrichment of disease-linked clones. Certain motif variants had earlier been reported in reactive arthritis synovial fluid and blood. Disease-linked clones bore a CD8+ phenotype and were relatively rare in peripheral blood.

The V gene is TRBV5-1, the J gene TRBJ2-7; D gene unclear. Sequences were obtained from blood, either unsorted or a sorted T cell fraction (not recorded which). This clonotype was sampled from a female donor with ankylosing spondylitis or in good health (not recorded which). CDR3 protein: CASSLEDTGEQYF. As DNA, the CDR3 is TGCGCCAGCAGCTTGGAGGATACGGGCGAGCAGTACTTC.